This is a list of T cell receptor beta chains from one sample in a study of blood T cell repertoires in COVID-19. TCRdb keeps only in-frame clones here, not all; method: immunoSEQ multiplex PCR. The data hold about 140,000 clones, with 65% to 85% observed a single time. Sequenced material: peripheral blood. These TCRs come from a human donor in a cohort sampled during active COVID-19. Both conserved end residues are part of each CDR3. A D gene is named only where the DNA matches it firmly. Size values are once, few and many counts, or a class for expanded clones, and some rows have none.

v_call: TRBV6-5
d_call: .
j_call: TRBJ2-5
clone_size: .
cdr3_nt: TGTGCCAGCAGGGGACCTAGCGTTGGAGAGACCCAGTACTTC
cdr3_aa: CASRGPSVGETQYF

v_call: TRBV5-1
d_call: TRBD2
j_call: TRBJ2-7
clone_size: few
cdr3_nt: TGCGCCAGCAGCTTTAGGCTAGCGGGGGGTACGTACGAGCAGTACTTC
cdr3_aa: CASSFRLAGGTYEQYF

v_call: TRBV18
d_call: TRBD1
j_call: TRBJ1-2
clone_size: .
cdr3_nt: TGTGCCAGCTCACCTTCCGGGACAGCTCAGGGGTATGGCTACACCTTC
cdr3_aa: CASSPSGTAQGYGYTF

v_call: TRBV6-6
d_call: .
j_call: TRBJ1-5
clone_size: once
cdr3_nt: TGTGCCAGCAGGGCGGGGAATAGCAATCAGCCCCAGCATTTT
cdr3_aa: CASRAGNSNQPQHF

v_call: TRBV5-1
d_call: .
j_call: TRBJ2-1
clone_size: .
cdr3_nt: TGCGCCAGCAGCGGGCAGACAGGTACAAATGAGCAGTTCTTC
cdr3_aa: CASSGQTGTNEQFF

v_call: TRBV2
d_call: TRBD1
j_call: TRBJ2-5
clone_size: once
cdr3_nt: TGTGCCACCCATAGTGGGACAGGGGAAGAGACCCAGTACTTC
cdr3_aa: CATHSGTGEETQYF

v_call: TRBV2
d_call: .
j_call: TRBJ2-7
clone_size: .
cdr3_nt: TGTGCCAGCAGATCGACAGGTTACTACGAGCAGTACTTC
cdr3_aa: CASRSTGYYEQYF

v_call: TRBV11-2
d_call: .
j_call: TRBJ1-6
clone_size: .
cdr3_nt: TGTGCCAGCAGCCAGGATAATTCACCCCTCCACTTT
cdr3_aa: CASSQDNSPLHF

v_call: TRBV5-5
d_call: TRBD1
j_call: TRBJ1-3
clone_size: .
cdr3_nt: TGTGCCAGCAGCTACCGGGACAGTGAAGGAAACACCATATATTTT
cdr3_aa: CASSYRDSEGNTIYF

v_call: TRBV27
d_call: TRBD1
j_call: TRBJ1-2
clone_size: .
cdr3_nt: TGTGCCAGCAGGACCCAGACAGGGAGGTATGGCTACACCTTC
cdr3_aa: CASRTQTGRYGYTF

v_call: TRBV19
d_call: TRBD2
j_call: TRBJ2-2
clone_size: .
cdr3_nt: TGTGCCAGTAGTATTTGGCAGGGAGGGAAGATAACCGGGGAGCTGTTTTTT
cdr3_aa: CASSIWQGGKITGELFF

v_call: TRBV27
d_call: TRBD1
j_call: TRBJ1-4
clone_size: .
cdr3_nt: TGTGCCAGCAGTGGGACAGCGGGGGGGCGAACTAATGAAAAACTGTTTTTT
cdr3_aa: CASSGTAGGRTNEKLFF

v_call: TRBV9
d_call: TRBD1
j_call: TRBJ1-1
clone_size: .
cdr3_nt: TGTGCCAGCAGCGTAAGGGACAGCCTGAACACTGAAGCTTTCTTT
cdr3_aa: CASSVRDSLNTEAFF

v_call: TRBV6-5
d_call: TRBD1
j_call: TRBJ1-4
clone_size: .
cdr3_nt: TGTGCCAGCAGGAGGGACAGGGTTAATGAAAAACTGTTTTTT
cdr3_aa: CASRRDRVNEKLFF

v_call: TRBV3-1/TRBV3-2
d_call: .
j_call: TRBJ1-4
clone_size: .
cdr3_nt: TGTGCCAGCAGCCCAAAGGGTGCAGGGAAACTGTTTTTT
cdr3_aa: CASSPKGAGKLFF

v_call: TRBV2
d_call: TRBD1
j_call: TRBJ2-2
clone_size: .
cdr3_nt: TGTGCCACTATCCGGGACAGGAACACCGGGGAGCTGTTTTTT
cdr3_aa: CATIRDRNTGELFF

v_call: TRBV3-1/TRBV3-2
d_call: .
j_call: TRBJ1-5
clone_size: few
cdr3_nt: TGTGCCAGCAGCCCGTCGGGTGGCAATCAGCCCCAGCATTTT
cdr3_aa: CASSPSGGNQPQHF

v_call: TRBV5-4
d_call: .
j_call: TRBJ2-1
clone_size: .
cdr3_nt: TGTGCCAGCAGTTCCGGGACTTTACAATTCGGGGAGCAGTTCTTC
cdr3_aa: CASSSGTLQFGEQFF

v_call: TRBV3-1/TRBV3-2
d_call: .
j_call: TRBJ2-2
clone_size: .
cdr3_nt: TGTGCCAGCAACTTGCAGGGCGGGGAGCTGTTTTTT
cdr3_aa: CASNLQGGELFF

v_call: TRBV14
d_call: .
j_call: TRBJ1-4
clone_size: .
cdr3_nt: TGTGCCAGCAGCCTTAAATCAGTTTTTAATGAAAAACTGTTTTTT
cdr3_aa: CASSLKSVFNEKLFF

v_call: TRBV2
d_call: TRBD1
j_call: TRBJ1-5
clone_size: .
cdr3_nt: TGTGCCAGCAGGATAACCGGGACAGGGCAGCCCCAGCATTTT
cdr3_aa: CASRITGTGQPQHF

v_call: TRBV7-8
d_call: .
j_call: TRBJ1-4
clone_size: .
cdr3_nt: TGTGCCAGCAGATATTCAGGGAGGAATGAAAAACTGTTTTTT
cdr3_aa: CASRYSGRNEKLFF

v_call: TRBV29-1
d_call: TRBD1
j_call: TRBJ1-1
clone_size: .
cdr3_nt: TGCAGCGTCCGAGGGGGCCTGAACACTGAAGCTTTCTTT
cdr3_aa: CSVRGGLNTEAFF

v_call: TRBV5-6
d_call: .
j_call: TRBJ2-2
clone_size: .
cdr3_nt: TGTGCCAGCAGCAGAGGGTGGGTGGACACCGGGGAGCTGTTTTTT
cdr3_aa: CASSRGWVDTGELFF

v_call: TRBV18
d_call: .
j_call: TRBJ2-7
clone_size: .
cdr3_nt: TGTGCCAGCTCACCAAGTCTTACAACGCCCTCCTACGAGCAGTACTTC
cdr3_aa: CASSPSLTTPSYEQYF

v_call: TRBV5-1
d_call: TRBD1
j_call: TRBJ1-1
clone_size: once
cdr3_nt: TGCGCCAGCACCTCCCGGACAGGGGGAAGCACTGAAGCTTTCTTT
cdr3_aa: CASTSRTGGSTEAFF

v_call: TRBV6-4
d_call: .
j_call: TRBJ1-2
clone_size: .
cdr3_nt: TGTGCCAGCAGTGGAGATCGGACTATTGGCTACACCTTC
cdr3_aa: CASSGDRTIGYTF

v_call: TRBV7-6
d_call: TRBD1
j_call: TRBJ2-7
clone_size: .
cdr3_nt: TGTGCCAGCAGCTTAGAGACAGGGCGCGAGCAGTACTTC
cdr3_aa: CASSLETGREQYF

v_call: TRBV6-5
d_call: .
j_call: TRBJ1-2
clone_size: .
cdr3_nt: TGTGCCAGCAGTTACTTCATCAATTATGGCTACACCTTC
cdr3_aa: CASSYFINYGYTF

v_call: TRBV5-1
d_call: .
j_call: TRBJ2-1
clone_size: .
cdr3_nt: TGCGCCAGCAGTCCAGGGGAGGGTAGCGGCTCCTACAATGAGCAGTTCTTC
cdr3_aa: CASSPGEGSGSYNEQFF

v_call: TRBV5-1
d_call: .
j_call: TRBJ1-6
clone_size: .
cdr3_nt: TGCGCCAGCGGGGAGATCCCGAATTCACCCCTCCACTTT
cdr3_aa: CASGEIPNSPLHF

v_call: TRBV7-3
d_call: TRBD1
j_call: TRBJ2-1
clone_size: .
cdr3_nt: TGTGCCAGCAGCTTAAGTGCGACAGGGGGCAATGAGCAGTTCTTC
cdr3_aa: CASSLSATGGNEQFF

v_call: TRBV12-2
d_call: .
j_call: TRBJ2-7
clone_size: .
cdr3_nt: TGTGCAAGTCTCCCCGGGACACGTTATTTAGGACTAGCGGGGATACTAAGCTCCTACGAGCAGTACTTC
cdr3_aa: CASLPGTRYLGLAGILSSYEQYF

v_call: TRBV14
d_call: .
j_call: TRBJ2-6
clone_size: once
cdr3_nt: TGTGCCAGCAGCCCGAGGCTTCCTGGGGCCAACGTCCTGACTTTC
cdr3_aa: CASSPRLPGANVLTF

v_call: TRBV7-2
d_call: .
j_call: TRBJ2-3
clone_size: .
cdr3_nt: TGTGCCAGCAGCGCCCAGGGGGGACCCGATACGCAGTATTTT
cdr3_aa: CASSAQGGPDTQYF

v_call: TRBV5-5
d_call: .
j_call: TRBJ2-3
clone_size: .
cdr3_nt: TGTGCCAGCAGCTACCGGGGGACCCAACTGCCAGATACGCAGTATTTT
cdr3_aa: CASSYRGTQLPDTQYF

v_call: TRBV11-3
d_call: TRBD1
j_call: TRBJ2-1
clone_size: .
cdr3_nt: TGTGCCAGCAGCCCGGCCCGGACAGGGAATCTAAATGAGCAGTTCTTC
cdr3_aa: CASSPARTGNLNEQFF

v_call: TRBV28
d_call: .
j_call: TRBJ1-4
clone_size: .
cdr3_nt: TGTGCCAGCATCGAAGGAGGGCAGGGTGGAGAAAAACTGTTTTTT
cdr3_aa: CASIEGGQGGEKLFF

v_call: TRBV18
d_call: TRBD1
j_call: TRBJ2-3
clone_size: few
cdr3_nt: TGTGCCAGCTCATCCAGGGGGATGACAGATACGCAGTATTTT
cdr3_aa: CASSSRGMTDTQYF